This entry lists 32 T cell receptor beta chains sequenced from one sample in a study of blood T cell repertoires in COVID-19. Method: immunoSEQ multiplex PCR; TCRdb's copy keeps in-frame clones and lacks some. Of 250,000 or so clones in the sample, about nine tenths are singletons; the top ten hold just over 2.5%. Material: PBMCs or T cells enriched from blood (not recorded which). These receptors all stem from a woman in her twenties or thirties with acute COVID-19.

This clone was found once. The CDR3 nucleotides read TGTGCCAGTAGTATCTGGGACAGCGGGGAAAAACTGTTTTTT. Its translation: CASSIWDSGEKLFF. J is TRBJ1-4 and V is TRBV19, with 7 bases that match TRBD1. Looked up from germline, CDR1 is LNHDA and CDR2 is SQIVND (reference sequence). The CDR3 totals 14 residues. The V gene end was trimmed by 3 bases and the J gene end by 8 bases; junction bases not matched to a gene: 6.

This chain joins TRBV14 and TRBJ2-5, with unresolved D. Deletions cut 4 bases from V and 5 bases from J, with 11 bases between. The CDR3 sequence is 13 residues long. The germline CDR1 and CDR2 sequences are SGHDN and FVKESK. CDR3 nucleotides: TGTGCCAGCAGCCCTCAATTCGGGGAGACCCAGTACTTC. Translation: CASSPQFGETQYF. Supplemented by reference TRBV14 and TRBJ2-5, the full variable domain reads EAGVTQFPSHSVIEKGQTVTLRCDPISGHDNLYWYRRVMGKEIKFLLHFVKESKQDESGMPNNRFLAERTGGTYSTLKVQPAELEDSGVYFCASSPQFGETQYFGPGTRLLVL.

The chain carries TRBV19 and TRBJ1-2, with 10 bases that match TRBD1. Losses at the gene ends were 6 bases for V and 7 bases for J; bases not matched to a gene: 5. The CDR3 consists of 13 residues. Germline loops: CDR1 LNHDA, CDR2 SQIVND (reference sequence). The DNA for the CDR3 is TGTGCCAGTAGGGGACAGGGGTCGGGTGGCTACACCTTC. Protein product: CASRGQGSGGYTF.

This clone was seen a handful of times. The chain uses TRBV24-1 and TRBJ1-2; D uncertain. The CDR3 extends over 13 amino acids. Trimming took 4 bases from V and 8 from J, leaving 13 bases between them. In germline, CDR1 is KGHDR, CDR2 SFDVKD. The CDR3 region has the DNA TGTGCCACCAGTGAGCATAGTGGGGAGGGCTACACCTTC. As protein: CATSEHSGEGYTF.

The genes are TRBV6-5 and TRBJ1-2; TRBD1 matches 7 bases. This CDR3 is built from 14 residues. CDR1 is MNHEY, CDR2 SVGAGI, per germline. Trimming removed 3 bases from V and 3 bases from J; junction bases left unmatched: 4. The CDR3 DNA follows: TGTGCCAGCAGTTATCTAGACAGGGACTATGGCTACACCTTC. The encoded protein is CASSYLDRDYGYTF.

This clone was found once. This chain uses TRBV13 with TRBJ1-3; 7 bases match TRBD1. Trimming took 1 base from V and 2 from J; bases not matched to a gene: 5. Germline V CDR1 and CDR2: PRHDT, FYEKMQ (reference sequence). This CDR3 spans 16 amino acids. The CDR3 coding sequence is TGTGCCAGCAGCTTAGAACTAGGACAGGCTGGAAACACCATATATTTT. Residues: CASSLELGQAGNTIYF.

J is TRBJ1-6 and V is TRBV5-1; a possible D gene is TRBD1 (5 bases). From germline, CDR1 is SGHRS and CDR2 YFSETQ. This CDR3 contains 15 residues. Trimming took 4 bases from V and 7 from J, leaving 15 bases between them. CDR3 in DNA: TGCGCCAGCAGCAGGGGTGTAGGACGGAATTCACCCCTCCACTTT. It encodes CASSRGVGRNSPLHF.

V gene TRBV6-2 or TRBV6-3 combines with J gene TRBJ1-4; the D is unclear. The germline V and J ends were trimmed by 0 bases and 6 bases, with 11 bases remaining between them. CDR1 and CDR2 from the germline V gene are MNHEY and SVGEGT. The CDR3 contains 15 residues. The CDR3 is CASSYSSDQDEKLFF. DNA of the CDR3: TGTGCCAGCAGTTACTCCTCTGATCAGGATGAAAAACTGTTTTTT.

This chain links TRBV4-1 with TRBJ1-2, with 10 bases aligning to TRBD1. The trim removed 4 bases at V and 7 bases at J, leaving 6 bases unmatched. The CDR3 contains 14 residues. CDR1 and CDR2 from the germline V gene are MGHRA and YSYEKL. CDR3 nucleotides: TGCGCCAGCAGCCCGCAAGACAGGGGGCTTGGCTACACCTTC. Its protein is CASSPQDRGLGYTF.

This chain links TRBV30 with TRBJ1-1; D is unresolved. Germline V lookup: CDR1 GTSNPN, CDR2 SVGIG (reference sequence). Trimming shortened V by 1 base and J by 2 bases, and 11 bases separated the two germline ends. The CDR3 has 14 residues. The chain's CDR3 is CAWSAHRTNTEAFF. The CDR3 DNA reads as TGTGCCTGGAGTGCCCACAGAACAAACACTGAAGCTTTCTTT.

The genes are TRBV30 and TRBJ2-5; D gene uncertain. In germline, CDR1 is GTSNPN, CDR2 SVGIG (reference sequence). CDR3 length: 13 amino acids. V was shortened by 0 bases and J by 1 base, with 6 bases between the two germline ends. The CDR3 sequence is CAWSVGTQETQYF. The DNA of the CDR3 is TGTGCCTGGAGTGTGGGCACCCAAGAGACCCAGTACTTC. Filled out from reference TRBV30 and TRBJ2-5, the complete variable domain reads SQTIHQWPATLVQPVGSPLSLECTVEGTSNPNLYWYRQAAGRGLQLLFYSVGIGQISSEVPQNLSASRPQDRQFILSSKKLLLSDSGFYLCAWSVGTQETQYFGPGTRLLVL.

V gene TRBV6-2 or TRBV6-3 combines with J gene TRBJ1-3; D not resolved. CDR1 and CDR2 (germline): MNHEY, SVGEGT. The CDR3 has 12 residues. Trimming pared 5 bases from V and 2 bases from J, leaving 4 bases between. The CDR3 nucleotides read TGTGCCAGCAGTCCCACTGGAAACACCATATATTTT. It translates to CASSPTGNTIYF.

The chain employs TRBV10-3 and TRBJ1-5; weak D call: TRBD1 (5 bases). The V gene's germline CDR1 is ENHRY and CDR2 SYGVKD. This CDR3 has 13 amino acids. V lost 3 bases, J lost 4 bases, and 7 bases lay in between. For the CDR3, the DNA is TGTGCCATCAGTGACAGGGAAAATCAGCCCCAGCATTTT. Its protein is CAISDRENQPQHF.

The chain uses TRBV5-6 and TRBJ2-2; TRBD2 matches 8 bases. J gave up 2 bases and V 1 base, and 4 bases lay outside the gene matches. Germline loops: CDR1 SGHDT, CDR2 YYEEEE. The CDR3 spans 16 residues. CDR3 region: CASSLYGGANTGELFF. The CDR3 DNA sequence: TGTGCCAGCAGCTTGTACGGGGGGGCCAACACCGGGGAGCTGTTTTTT.

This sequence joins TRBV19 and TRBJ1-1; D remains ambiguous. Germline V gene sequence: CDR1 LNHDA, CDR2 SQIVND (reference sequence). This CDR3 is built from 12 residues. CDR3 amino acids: CASGRGNTEAFF. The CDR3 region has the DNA TGTGCATCTGGCCGGGGAAACACTGAAGCTTTCTTT.

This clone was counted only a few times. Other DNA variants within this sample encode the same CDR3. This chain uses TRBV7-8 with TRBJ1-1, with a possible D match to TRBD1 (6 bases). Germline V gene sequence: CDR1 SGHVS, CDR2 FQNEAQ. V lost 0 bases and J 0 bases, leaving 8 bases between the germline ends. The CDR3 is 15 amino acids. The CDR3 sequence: CASSLARGMNTEAFF. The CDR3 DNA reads TGTGCCAGCAGCTTAGCTAGGGGGATGAACACTGAAGCTTTCTTT.

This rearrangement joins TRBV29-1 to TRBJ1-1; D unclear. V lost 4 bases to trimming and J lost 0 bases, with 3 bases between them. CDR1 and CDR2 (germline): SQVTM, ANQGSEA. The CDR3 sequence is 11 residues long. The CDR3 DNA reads TGCAGCGTTGCTATGAACACTGAAGCTTTCTTT. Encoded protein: CSVAMNTEAFF.

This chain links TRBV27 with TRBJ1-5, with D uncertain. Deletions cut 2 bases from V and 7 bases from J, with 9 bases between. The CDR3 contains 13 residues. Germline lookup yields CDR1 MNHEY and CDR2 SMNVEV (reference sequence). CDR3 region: CASSLTRGQPQHF. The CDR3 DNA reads TGTGCCAGCAGTTTAACTCGGGGACAGCCCCAGCATTTT.

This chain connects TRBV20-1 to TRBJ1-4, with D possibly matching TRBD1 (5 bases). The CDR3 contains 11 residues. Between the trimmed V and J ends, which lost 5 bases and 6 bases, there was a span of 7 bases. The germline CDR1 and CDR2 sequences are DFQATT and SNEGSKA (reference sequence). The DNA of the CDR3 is TGCAGTGCTGGGACTCATGAAAAACTGTTTTTT. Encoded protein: CSAGTHEKLFF.

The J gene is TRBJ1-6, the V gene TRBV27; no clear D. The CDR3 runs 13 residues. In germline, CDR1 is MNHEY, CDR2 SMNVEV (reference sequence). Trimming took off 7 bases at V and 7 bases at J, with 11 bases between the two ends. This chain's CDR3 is CASKVGANSPLHF. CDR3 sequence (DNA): TGTGCCAGCAAGGTTGGAGCGAATTCACCCCTCCACTTT.

The CDR3 is CAISESGEPPYEQYF. Written as DNA, the CDR3 is TGTGCCATCAGTGAGTCTGGGGAGCCCCCCTACGAGCAGTACTTC. The chain links TRBV10-3 to TRBJ2-7; a weak D match, TRBD2 (5 bases). This CDR3 has 15 amino acids. The germline CDR1 and CDR2 sequences are ENHRY and SYGVKD. Trimming removed 0 bases from V and 2 bases from J, with 11 bases in between.

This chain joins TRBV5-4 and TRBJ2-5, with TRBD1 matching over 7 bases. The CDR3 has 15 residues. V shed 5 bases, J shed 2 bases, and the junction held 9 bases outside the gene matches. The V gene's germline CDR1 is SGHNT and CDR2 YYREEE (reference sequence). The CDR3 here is CASSPGQTLQETQYF. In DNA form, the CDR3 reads TGTGCCAGCAGTCCGGGACAGACATTACAAGAGACCCAGTACTTC.

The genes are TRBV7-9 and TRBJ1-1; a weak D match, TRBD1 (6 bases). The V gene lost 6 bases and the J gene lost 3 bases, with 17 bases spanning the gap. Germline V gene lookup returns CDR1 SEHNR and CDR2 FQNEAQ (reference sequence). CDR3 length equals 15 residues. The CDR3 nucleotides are TGTGCCAGCAGTCCAGGGCAGGGGCGGTACACTGAAGCTTTCTTT. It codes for CASSPGQGRYTEAFF. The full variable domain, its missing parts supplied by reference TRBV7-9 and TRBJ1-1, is DTGVSQNPRHKITKRGQNVTFRCDPISEHNRLYWYRQTLGQGPEFLTYFQNEAQLEKSRLLSDRFSAERPKGSFSTLEIQRTEQGDSAMYLCASSPGQGRYTEAFFGQGTRLTVV.

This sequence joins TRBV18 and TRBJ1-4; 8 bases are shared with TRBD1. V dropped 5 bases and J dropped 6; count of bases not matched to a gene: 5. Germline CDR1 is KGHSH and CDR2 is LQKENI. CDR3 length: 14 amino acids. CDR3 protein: CASSWTGKDEKLFF. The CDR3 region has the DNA TGTGCCAGCTCATGGACAGGGAAGGATGAAAAACTGTTTTTT. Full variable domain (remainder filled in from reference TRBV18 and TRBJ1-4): NAGVMQNPRHLVRRRGQEARLRCSPMKGHSHVYWYRQLPEEGLKFMVYLQKENIIDESGMPKERFSAEFPKEGPSILRIQQVVRGDSAAYFCASSWTGKDEKLFFGSGTQLSVL.

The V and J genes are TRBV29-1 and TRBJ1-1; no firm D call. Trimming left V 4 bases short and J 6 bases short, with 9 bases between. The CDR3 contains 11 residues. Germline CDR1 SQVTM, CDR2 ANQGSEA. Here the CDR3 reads CSVGPGAEAFF. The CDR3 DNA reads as TGCAGCGTTGGGCCCGGGGCTGAAGCTTTCTTT.

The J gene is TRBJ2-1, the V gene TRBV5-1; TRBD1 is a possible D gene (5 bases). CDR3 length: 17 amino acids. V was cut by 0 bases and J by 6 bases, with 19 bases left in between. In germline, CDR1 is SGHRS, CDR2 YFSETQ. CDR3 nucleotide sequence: TGCGCCAGCAGCTTGGCCACAAAGGGGAAAAGGGTCAATGAGCAGTTCTTC. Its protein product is CASSLATKGKRVNEQFF.

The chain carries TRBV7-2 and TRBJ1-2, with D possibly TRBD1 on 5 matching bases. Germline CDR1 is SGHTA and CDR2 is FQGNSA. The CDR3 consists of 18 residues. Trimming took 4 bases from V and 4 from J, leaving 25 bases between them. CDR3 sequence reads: CASSYRGGREKERYGYTF. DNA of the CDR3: TGTGCCAGCAGCTATAGGGGAGGCAGGGAGAAAGAACGCTATGGCTACACCTTC.

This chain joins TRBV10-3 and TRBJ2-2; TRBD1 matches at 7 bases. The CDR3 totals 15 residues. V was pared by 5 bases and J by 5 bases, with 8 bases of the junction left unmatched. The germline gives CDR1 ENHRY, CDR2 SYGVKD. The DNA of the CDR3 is TGTGCCATCAGTACTTATACAGGGGCTACCGGGGAGCTGTTTTTT. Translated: CAISTYTGATGELFF.

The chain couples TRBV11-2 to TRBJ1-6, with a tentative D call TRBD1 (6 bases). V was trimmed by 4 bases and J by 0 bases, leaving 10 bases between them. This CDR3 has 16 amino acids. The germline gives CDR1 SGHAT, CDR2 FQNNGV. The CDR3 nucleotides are TGTGCCAGCAGCTCGGACAGTAGCTCCTATAATTCACCCCTCCACTTT. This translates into CASSSDSSSYNSPLHF.

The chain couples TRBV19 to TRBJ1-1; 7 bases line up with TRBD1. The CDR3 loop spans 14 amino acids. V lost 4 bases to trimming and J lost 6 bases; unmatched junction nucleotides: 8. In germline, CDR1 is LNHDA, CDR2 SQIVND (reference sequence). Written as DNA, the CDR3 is TGTGCCAGTAGTAACCCAGGGGGATGGGCTGAAGCTTTCTTT. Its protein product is CASSNPGGWAEAFF.

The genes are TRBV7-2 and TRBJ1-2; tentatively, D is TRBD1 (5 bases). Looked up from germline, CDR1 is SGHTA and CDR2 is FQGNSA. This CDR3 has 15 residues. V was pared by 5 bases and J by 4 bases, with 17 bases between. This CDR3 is CASSPPQENGYGYTF. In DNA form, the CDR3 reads TGTGCCAGCAGCCCCCCACAGGAGAACGGCTATGGCTACACCTTC.

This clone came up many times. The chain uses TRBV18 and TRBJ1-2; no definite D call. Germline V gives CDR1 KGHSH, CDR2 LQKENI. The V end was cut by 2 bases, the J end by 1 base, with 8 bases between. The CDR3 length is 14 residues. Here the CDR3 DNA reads TGTGCCAGCTCACCAGAACACCATAACTATGGCTACACCTTC. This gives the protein CASSPEHHNYGYTF.